The 11 T cell receptor beta chains reported below all come from one sample, sequenced in a study of shared clonotypes between healthy human individuals. Assay: immunoSEQ multiplex PCR; the TCRdb copy retains only in-frame clones and omits some. The profile shows fewer than 2.5 million clones, roughly 93% of them singletons. What was sequenced was naive CD4+ T cells from PBMCs. The subset denotes: CD45RA+ positively selected. These receptors originate from a man younger than 35 in good health. Some clones in this sample may be carry-over from other donors' samples.

This chain joins TRBV5-1 and TRBJ2-5; D may be TRBD2 (5 bases). This CDR3 region has 13 residues. CDR1 and CDR2 (germline): SGHRS, YFSETQ. V shed 6 bases and J shed 5 bases, with 14 bases lying between them. This CDR3 reads CASTADPQETQYF. The DNA for the CDR3 is TGCGCCAGCACAGCGGATCCCCAGGAGACCCAGTACTTC.

The genes are TRBV19 and TRBJ2-1; D is unclear. The V end was cut by 5 bases, the J end by 8 bases, with 19 bases between. CDR1 and CDR2 (germline): LNHDA, SQIVND (reference sequence). The CDR3 totals 15 residues. Here the CDR3 reads CASSLLFSKGDEQFF. In DNA form, the CDR3 reads TGTGCCAGTAGTCTCCTCTTCTCCAAGGGCGATGAGCAGTTCTTC.

The rearrangement uses TRBV30 and TRBJ1-4, with no clear D. V dropped 0 bases and J dropped 0 bases, with 2 bases sitting between them. The CDR3 runs to 13 residues. Germline V gene lookup returns CDR1 GTSNPN and CDR2 SVGIG (reference sequence). The CDR3 spells CAWSVPTNEKLFF. The CDR3 coding sequence is TGTGCCTGGAGTGTACCAACTAATGAAAAACTGTTTTTT.

The chain combines TRBV5-1 with TRBJ2-2; D gene uncertain. The CDR3 has 15 residues. Germline lookup yields CDR1 SGHRS and CDR2 YFSETQ. Trimming took 4 bases from V and 5 from J, leaving 15 bases between them. The CDR3 DNA follows: TGCGCCAGCAGCGGTAACATGGCCCCAACCGGGGAGCTGTTTTTT. Protein sequence: CASSGNMAPTGELFF.

This sequence joins TRBV18 and TRBJ2-1, with a possible D match to TRBD2 (5 bases). Germline V gene lookup returns CDR1 KGHSH and CDR2 LQKENI. Trimming shortened V by 5 bases and J by 6 bases, and 17 bases separated the two germline ends. The CDR3 runs 15 residues. CDR3 in DNA: TGTGCCAGCTCAGGAGGACTCAATGTGGGCAATGAGCAGTTCTTC. Translation: CASSGGLNVGNEQFF.

The chain recombines TRBV7-8 with TRBJ2-1; the match to TRBD1 covers 8 bases. J was trimmed by 1 base and V by 1 base; bases with no gene match: 3. The germline gives CDR1 SGHVS, CDR2 FQNEAQ. The CDR3 covers 16 residues. The CDR3: CASSLERTGSYNEQFF. The CDR3 bases are TGTGCCAGCAGCTTAGAACGGACAGGGTCCTACAATGAGCAGTTCTTC.

The genes are TRBV28 and TRBJ2-7, with 7 bases that match TRBD1. In germline, CDR1 is MDHEN, CDR2 SYDVKM. The CDR3 loop spans 14 amino acids. V shed 5 bases, J shed 4 bases, and the junction held 8 bases outside the gene matches. CDR3 sequence reads: CASSVGTEDYEQYF. As DNA, the CDR3 is TGTGCCAGCAGTGTCGGGACAGAAGATTACGAGCAGTACTTC.

As for this clone: This specimen includes other DNA sequences encoding the same CDR3. CDR3 sequence reads: CASSLGTGGQETQYF. DNA for the CDR3: TGCGCCAGCAGCTTGGGGACAGGGGGCCAAGAGACCCAGTACTTC. This chain links TRBV5-1 with TRBJ2-5; 10 bases align to TRBD1. V lost 0 bases and J lost 1; bases outside the gene matches: 0. The CDR3 totals 15 residues. Germline CDR1 is SGHRS and CDR2 is YFSETQ.

About this clone itself: Other DNA sequences in the same sample also yield this CDR3. The CDR3 reads CASSQGQGETQYF. CDR3 DNA: TGTGCCAGCAGCCAGGGTCAGGGCGAGACCCAGTACTTC. The chain uses TRBV7-2 and TRBJ2-5; D may be TRBD1 (5 bases). V lost 5 bases and J lost 5, with 12 bases in between. Germline CDR1 and CDR2: SGHTA and FQGNSA. The CDR3 has 13 residues.

V and J are TRBV29-1 and TRBJ2-5, with TRBD2 identical over 7 bases. After removal of 8 bases from V and 5 bases from J, the junction contained 11 bases not matched to a gene. CDR1 and CDR2 from the germline V gene are SQVTM and ANQGSEA. The CDR3 sequence is 13 residues long. CDR3 in DNA: TGCAGCTCCCGGGAGGTGGAAGATGAGACCCAGTACTTC. It is translated as CSSREVEDETQYF.

The chain recombines TRBV10-2 with TRBJ1-2; 7 bases map to TRBD1. This CDR3 spans 15 amino acids. V lost 6 bases to trimming and J lost 0 bases; unmatched junction nucleotides: 7. The germline CDR1 and CDR2 sequences are WSHSY and SAAADI. The CDR3 spells CASRNTGTANYGYTF. The CDR3 DNA is TGCGCCAGCAGAAATACCGGGACAGCTAACTATGGCTACACCTTC.